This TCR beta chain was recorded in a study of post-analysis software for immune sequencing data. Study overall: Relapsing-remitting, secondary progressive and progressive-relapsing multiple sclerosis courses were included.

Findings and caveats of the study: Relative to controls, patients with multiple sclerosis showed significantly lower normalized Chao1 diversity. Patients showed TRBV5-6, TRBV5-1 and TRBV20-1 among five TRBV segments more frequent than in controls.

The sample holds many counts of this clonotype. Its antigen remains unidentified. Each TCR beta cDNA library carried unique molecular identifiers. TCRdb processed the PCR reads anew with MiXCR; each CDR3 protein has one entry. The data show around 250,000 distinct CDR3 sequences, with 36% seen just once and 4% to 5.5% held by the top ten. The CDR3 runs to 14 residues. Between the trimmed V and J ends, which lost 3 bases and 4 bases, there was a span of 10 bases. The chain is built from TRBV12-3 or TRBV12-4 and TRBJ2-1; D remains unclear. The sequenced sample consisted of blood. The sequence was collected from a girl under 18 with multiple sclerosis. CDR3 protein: CASSLSSSYNEQFF. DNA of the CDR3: TGTGCCAGCAGTTTGTCCAGTTCTTACAATGAGCAGTTCTTC.